What follows are 7 T cell receptor beta chains derived from one specimen sequenced in a study of blood T cell repertoires in COVID-19. Repertoires were generated with immunoSEQ multiplex PCR, while TCRdb's copy carries only in-frame clones and drops some. The data show around 300,000 clones, with 80% to 90% seen just once and under 2.5% held by the top ten. Sequenced sample: PBMCs or T cells enriched from blood (not recorded which). The origin of the receptors is a woman between 18 and 29 years old who had recovered from COVID-19.

V is TRBV7-8 and J is TRBJ1-4; TRBD1 matches 7 bases. The length of the CDR3 is 15 residues. CDR1 and CDR2 (germline): SGHVS, FQNEAQ. V was pared by 2 bases and J by 8 bases, with 8 bases of the junction left unmatched. CDR3 DNA: TGTGCCAGCAGCTTATCCGACAGGGACGGCGAAAAACTGTTTTTT. Its protein product is CASSLSDRDGEKLFF.

The chain links TRBV11-2 to TRBJ2-5; 11 bases match TRBD1. Germline V lookup: CDR1 SGHAT, CDR2 FQNNGV. The CDR3 runs to 14 residues. J was trimmed by 5 bases and V by 5 bases; bases with no gene match: 4. The CDR3, as DNA: TGTGCCAGCAGCCAGGACAGGGGGCCGGAGACCCAGTACTTC. It translates to CASSQDRGPETQYF.

The chain combines TRBV28 with TRBJ1-2; no firm D call. The CDR3 totals 14 residues. The V gene lost 7 bases and the J gene lost 5 bases, with 17 bases spanning the gap. CDR1 MDHEN and CDR2 SYDVKM come from the germline V gene. CDR3 bases: TGTGCCAGCATTACATTCCCGGGTGAATATGGCTACACCTTC. Amino acids: CASITFPGEYGYTF.

This clone was seen a few times. The gene calls are TRBV7-2 and TRBJ1-2, with 9 bases lining up with TRBD1. This CDR3 comprises 13 residues. V gave up 4 bases and J gave up 8 bases; unmatched junction bases: 5. Germline loops: CDR1 SGHTA, CDR2 FQGNSA. The CDR3 nucleotides read TGTGCCAGCAGCTCACCCGGGACAGGGGGCTACACCTTC. It encodes CASSSPGTGGYTF.

This CDR3 is CASSQDEEVAYEQYF. The CDR3 coding sequence is TGCGCCAGCAGCCAAGATGAGGAGGTGGCCTACGAGCAGTACTTC. The chain uses TRBV4-1 and TRBJ2-7; perhaps TRBD2 as D (5 bases). V dropped 0 bases and J dropped 2 bases, with 11 bases sitting between them. CDR3 length: 15 amino acids. CDR1 MGHRA and CDR2 YSYEKL come from the germline V gene.

The chain recombines TRBV5-6 with TRBJ1-2; 8 bases line up with TRBD1. Per the germline V gene, CDR1 is SGHDT and CDR2 is YYEEEE. This CDR3 has 14 residues. With V trimmed by 4 bases and J by 3 bases, 5 bases remained unmatched. The CDR3 DNA reads TGTGCCAGCAGCCAGACAGGGGATTACTATGGCTACACCTTC. Translation: CASSQTGDYYGYTF.

V usage is TRBV4-1 and J usage is TRBJ1-2, with TRBD1 matching over 9 bases. The junction had 7 bases not matched to a gene; V was cut back by 3 bases and J by 5 bases. CDR1 is MGHRA and CDR2 is YSYEKL in the germline V gene. This CDR3 region has 15 residues. CDR3 sequence: CASSHTGGALYGYTF. CDR3 nucleotides: TGCGCCAGCAGCCATACAGGGGGCGCACTTTATGGCTACACCTTC.